Reported below is one T cell receptor (beta chain). Its antigen is not known. These data come from a study of shared clonotypes between healthy human individuals. Whole-study results and caveats: In several donors, roughly 5.2% of naive CD4 clonotypes appeared in common.

Produced via immunoSEQ multiplex PCR; TCRdb's table is partial and in-frame only. The table lists some 690,000 clones, roughly 91% of them singletons. Those who donated, Caucasian adults without exception, all lived in Nashville, Tennessee. The CDR3 is made up of 11 amino acids. Germline V lookup: CDR1 SQVTM, CDR2 ANQGSEA. The chain joins TRBV29-1 to TRBJ1-2; D may be TRBD1 (5 bases). The sample was memory CD8+ T cells from PBMCs. Subset meaning: CD45RO+ cells pooled with CCR7-negative TemRA cells. This TCR derives from a man in his late teens or twenties in good health. Some clones in this sample may be carry-over from other donors' samples. CDR3 region: CTSRGAYGYTF. In DNA form, the CDR3 reads TGCACCTCTCGAGGGGCCTATGGCTACACCTTC.